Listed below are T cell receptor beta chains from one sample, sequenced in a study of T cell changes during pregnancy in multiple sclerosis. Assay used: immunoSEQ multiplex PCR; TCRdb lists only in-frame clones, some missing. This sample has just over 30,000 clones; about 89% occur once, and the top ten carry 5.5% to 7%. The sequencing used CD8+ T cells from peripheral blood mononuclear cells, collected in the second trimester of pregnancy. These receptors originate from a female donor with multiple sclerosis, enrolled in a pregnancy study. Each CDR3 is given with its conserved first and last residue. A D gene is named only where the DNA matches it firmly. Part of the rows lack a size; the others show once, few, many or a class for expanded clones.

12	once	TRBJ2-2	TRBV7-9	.	TGTGCCAGCAGCCCTACCACCGGGGAGCTGTTTTTT	CASSPTTGELFF
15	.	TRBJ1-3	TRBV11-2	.	TGTGCCAGCAGCTTAGAACTGATCTCTGGAAACACCATATATTTT	CASSLELISGNTIYF
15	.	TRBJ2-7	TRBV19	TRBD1	TGTGCCAGTAGTGCTCTCCTCGACAGGGCCTACGAGCAGTACTTC	CASSALLDRAYEQYF
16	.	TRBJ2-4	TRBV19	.	TGTGCCAGTAGTATCCCGGGGGTAGGGGCCAAAAACATTCAGTACTTC	CASSIPGVGAKNIQYF
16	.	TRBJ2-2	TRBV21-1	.	TGTGCCAGCAGAACGGCGGGAGGGCCCTGTACCGGGGAGCTGTTTTTT	CASRTAGGPCTGELFF
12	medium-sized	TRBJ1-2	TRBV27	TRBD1	TGTGCCAGCAGAGGACAGGCTTATGGCTACACCTTC	CASRGQAYGYTF
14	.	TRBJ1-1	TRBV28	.	TGTGCCAGCAGCCTACAGGACGGGTACACTGAAGCTTTCTTT	CASSLQDGYTEAFF
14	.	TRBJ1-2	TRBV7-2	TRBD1	TGTGCCAGCAGCTTACGGACAGGGGGCCATGGCTACACCTTC	CASSLRTGGHGYTF
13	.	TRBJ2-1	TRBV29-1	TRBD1	TGCAGCGTACAGGGGGGATCGGACAATGAGCAGTTCTTC	CSVQGGSDNEQFF
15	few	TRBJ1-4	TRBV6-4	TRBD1	TGTGCCAGCAGTGACAACAGGGGCTCCGATGAAAAACTGTTTTTT	CASSDNRGSDEKLFF
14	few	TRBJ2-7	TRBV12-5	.	TGTGCTAGTGGTCCGTGGGTTGGACACAACGAGCAGTACTTC	CASGPWVGHNEQYF
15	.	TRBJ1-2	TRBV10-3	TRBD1	TGTGCCATCAGTGAAAACCGGGACAGGGCCGATGGCTACACCTTC	CAISENRDRADGYTF
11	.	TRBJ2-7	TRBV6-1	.	TGTGCCAGCAGTGATGGGCTCCAGCAGTACTTC	CASSDGLQQYF
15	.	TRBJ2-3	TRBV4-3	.	TGCGCCAGCAGCCAAGATCGGGAGAACGCAGATACGCAGTATTTT	CASSQDRENADTQYF
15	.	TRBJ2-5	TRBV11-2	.	TGTGCCAGCAGCTTAGATTGGGACTTACAAGAGACCCAGTACTTC	CASSLDWDLQETQYF
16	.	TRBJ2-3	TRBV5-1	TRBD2	TGCGCCAGCAGCTTGGGTCTAGCGGGAACCGGGGATACGCAGTATTTT	CASSLGLAGTGDTQYF
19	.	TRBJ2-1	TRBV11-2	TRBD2	TGTGCCAGCAGAGTCGGACTAGCGGGGCCACTAGCCAGGTACAATGAGCAGTTCTTC	CASRVGLAGPLARYNEQFF
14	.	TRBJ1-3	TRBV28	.	TGTGCCAGCAGTTTTTCCAGCTCTGGAAACACCATATATTTT	CASSFSSSGNTIYF
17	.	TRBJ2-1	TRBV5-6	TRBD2	TGTGCCAGCAGCACCCTTATTGCGGGAGTGGGATACAATGAGCAGTTCTTC	CASSTLIAGVGYNEQFF
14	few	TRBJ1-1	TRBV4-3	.	TGCGCCAGCAGCCAAGATTGGGCGAACACTGAAGCTTTCTTT	CASSQDWANTEAFF
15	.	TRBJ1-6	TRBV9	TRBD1	TGTGCCAGCAGTGCCGGGACAGCAATGAATTCACCCCTCCACTTT	CASSAGTAMNSPLHF
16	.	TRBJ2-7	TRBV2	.	TGTGCCAGCAGTTTCTCTCTAGCACAGAGCTCCTACGAGCAGTACTTC	CASSFSLAQSSYEQYF
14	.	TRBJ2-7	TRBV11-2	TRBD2	TGTGCCAGCAGCCTTATGGGGGGGGCCTACGAGCAGTACTTC	CASSLMGGAYEQYF
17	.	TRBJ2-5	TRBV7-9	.	TGTGCCAGCAGCTTAGGGGCTGCCGCCCCCCCGACAGAGACCCAGTACTTC	CASSLGAAAPPTETQYF
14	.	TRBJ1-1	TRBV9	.	TGTGCCAGCAGCGTAGGGACACTTAACACTGAAGCTTTCTTT	CASSVGTLNTEAFF
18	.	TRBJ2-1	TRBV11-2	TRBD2	TGTGCCAGCAGCTTAGAAGGTAGCGGGGTTTGGTTTCTCAATGAGCAGTTCTTC	CASSLEGSGVWFLNEQFF
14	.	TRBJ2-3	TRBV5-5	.	TGTGCCAGCAGCTTGAGGGCGGGAATAGATACGCAGTATTTT	CASSLRAGIDTQYF
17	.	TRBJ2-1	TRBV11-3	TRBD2	TGTGCCAGCAGGCCACGACTAGCGGGAGCTAGCGTAAATGAGCAGTTCTTC	CASRPRLAGASVNEQFF
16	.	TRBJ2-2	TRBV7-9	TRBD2	TGTGCCAGCATAAACCTCGGAGCGGGAAACACCGGGGAGCTGTTTTTT	CASINLGAGNTGELFF
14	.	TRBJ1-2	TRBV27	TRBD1	TGTGCCAGCAGTTTAAAGGGACAGGGCTATGGCTACACCTTC	CASSLKGQGYGYTF
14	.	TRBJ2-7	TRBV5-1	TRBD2	TGCGCCAGCAGCGTGGGACTAGCGGGAGTCACGGAGTACTTC	CASSVGLAGVTEYF
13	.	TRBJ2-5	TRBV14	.	TGTGCCAGCAGCCAATTGGGGGCCGAGACCCAGTACTTC	CASSQLGAETQYF
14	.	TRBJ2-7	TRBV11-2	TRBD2	TGTGCCAGCAGCTTAGTAGCGGGTTCCTACGAGCAGTACTTC	CASSLVAGSYEQYF
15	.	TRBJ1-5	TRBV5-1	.	TGCGCCAGCAGCGTACTCCCAGGGGAGAATCAGCCCCAGCATTTT	CASSVLPGENQPQHF
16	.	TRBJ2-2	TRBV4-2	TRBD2	TGTGCCAGCAGCCAAAAACCGGGAGGGGAGTCCGGGGAGCTGTTTTTT	CASSQKPGGESGELFF
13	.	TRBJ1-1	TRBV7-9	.	TGTGCCAGCAGCCCCAACTTGAACACTGAAGCTTTCTTT	CASSPNLNTEAFF
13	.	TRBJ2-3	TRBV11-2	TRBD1	TGTGCCTCTGACAGGGGCGTCGCAGATACGCAGTATTTT	CASDRGVADTQYF
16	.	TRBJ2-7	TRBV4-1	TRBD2	TGCGCCAGCAGCCAAGCCCCCGGGACGGGAGGGTACGAGCAGTACTTC	CASSQAPGTGGYEQYF
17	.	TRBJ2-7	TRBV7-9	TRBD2	TGTGCCAGCAGCCCCCTCCAGCGGGGCGGTTCCTACTACGAGCAGTACTTC	CASSPLQRGGSYYEQYF
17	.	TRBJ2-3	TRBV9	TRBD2	TGTGCCAGCAGCGTAGTGCCGGGAGGGCCTTTGACAGATACGCAGTATTTT	CASSVVPGGPLTDTQYF
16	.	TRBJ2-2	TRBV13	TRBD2	TGTGCCAGCAGCTTAGGACTAGCGGTAAACACCGGGGAGCTGTTTTTT	CASSLGLAVNTGELFF
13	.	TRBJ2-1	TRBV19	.	TGTGCCAGTAGTATAGTCAGGGGCGATGAGCAGTTCTTC	CASSIVRGDEQFF
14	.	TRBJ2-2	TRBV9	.	TGTGCCAGCAGCGAAGCAACCCGGGCCGGGGAGCTGTTTTTT	CASSEATRAGELFF
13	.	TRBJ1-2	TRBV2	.	TGTGCCAGCAACTCGACAAAGCTCTATGGCTACACCTTC	CASNSTKLYGYTF
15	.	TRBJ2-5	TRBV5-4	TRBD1	TGTGCCAGCAGCGGTGGGACAGGGGTGAAGGAGACCCAGTACTTC	CASSGGTGVKETQYF
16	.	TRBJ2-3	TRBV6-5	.	TGTGCCAGCAGTTACTCGTCCGCAGGGTCCCCAGATACGCAGTATTTT	CASSYSSAGSPDTQYF
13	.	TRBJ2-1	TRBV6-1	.	TGTGCCAGCAGTGAGTCGGGGGTCCATGAGCAGTTCTTC	CASSESGVHEQFF
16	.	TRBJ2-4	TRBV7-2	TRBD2	TGTGCCAGCAGCTTCCTACCTAGCGGGAGTGAAAACATTCAGTACTTC	CASSFLPSGSENIQYF